One and the same sample provided the 27 T cell receptor beta chains below, sequenced in a study of a mutant IDH1 vaccine in newly diagnosed glioma. Data came from immunoSEQ multiplex PCR; TCRdb stores just in-frame clones and leaves some out. The sample has roughly 71,000 clones; 65% to 90% are singletons. Time point reported: baseline, week 1 (first vaccination visit). Treatment: pre-vaccination baseline after standard-of-care therapy. The input for sequencing was PBMCs, taken from a glioma patient treated with radiotherapy, temozolomide or both. The receptor set was obtained from a man aged 30 to 39 with glioma.

V usage is TRBV21-1 and J usage is TRBJ1-6; the D call TRBD1 from the table was never checked on the DNA. TRBV21-1 is a pseudogene segment. CDR3 size: 16 residues. Written as DNA, the CDR3 is TGTGCCAGCAGCAAATCTACAGGGCCAGTGGGTTCACCCCTCCACTTT. It translates to CASSKSTGPVGSPLHF.

The V gene is TRBV29-1, the J gene TRBJ1-1, with D maybe TRBD1 (5 bases). The germline V gene has CDR1 SQVTM and CDR2 ANQGSEA. The length of the CDR3 is 13 residues. V was cut by 8 bases and J by 0 bases, with 13 bases left in between. The chain's CDR3 is CSYLGRLNTEAFF. The CDR3 DNA sequence: TGCAGCTACCTGGGACGGCTGAACACTGAAGCTTTCTTT.

V usage is TRBV11-2 and J usage is TRBJ1-1; no clear D. The CDR3 totals 13 residues. Trimming removed 3 bases at V and 0 bases at J, with 5 bases between. Germline V gene lookup returns CDR1 SGHAT and CDR2 FQNNGV. CDR3 sequence (DNA): TGTGCCAGCAGCTTCGCAATGAACACTGAAGCTTTCTTT. Amino acid sequence: CASSFAMNTEAFF.

The rearrangement uses TRBV7-7 and TRBJ2-1; D is possibly TRBD1 (5 bases). From germline, CDR1 is SSHAT and CDR2 FNYEAQ (reference sequence). Trimming stripped 3 bases from V and 4 bases from J, with 10 bases between. This CDR3 is 14 amino acids long. CDR3 in amino acids: CASSFGHTYNEQFF. CDR3 sequence (DNA): TGTGCCAGCAGCTTCGGACATACATACAATGAGCAGTTCTTC.

The chain recombines TRBV9 with TRBJ1-1; 11 nucleotides agree with TRBD1. This CDR3 is built from 16 residues. From germline, CDR1 is SGDLS and CDR2 YYNGEE. J was trimmed by 4 bases and V by 7 bases; bases with no gene match: 12. In DNA, the CDR3 is TGTGCCAGCTCCCGAGGGGGACAGGGGGTTGGCACTGAAGCTTTCTTT. It yields the protein CASSRGGQGVGTEAFF. The entire variable domain, with the rest obtained from reference TRBV9 and TRBJ1-1, is as follows: DSGVTQTPKHLITATGQRVTLRCSPRSGDLSVYWYQQSLDQGLQFLIQYYNGEERAKGNILERFSAQQFPDLHSELNLSSLELGDSALYFCASSRGGQGVGTEAFFGQGTRLTVV.

The table lists this clone with a count of one. In the same sample, other DNA sequences code for this CDR3. The chain has TRBV5-1 and TRBJ2-7; unclear D gene. CDR1 is SGHRS and CDR2 is YFSETQ in the germline V gene. The CDR3 spans 14 residues. Trimming shortened V by 0 bases and J by 0 bases, and 7 bases separated the two germline ends. The CDR3 here is CASSLGGSSYEQYF. CDR3 coding DNA: TGCGCCAGCAGCTTGGGAGGAAGCTCCTACGAGCAGTACTTC.

The chain joins TRBV28 to TRBJ1-5; TRBD1 aligns across 8 bases. V gave up 10 bases and J gave up 0 bases; unmatched junction bases: 8. Germline CDR1 MDHEN, CDR2 SYDVKM. The CDR3 is made up of 15 amino acids. The chain's CDR3 is CAILQGAYSNQPQHF. The CDR3 region has the DNA TGTGCCATCCTTCAGGGGGCTTATAGCAATCAGCCCCAGCATTTT.

The rearrangement links TRBV4-1 to TRBJ2-2; 8 bases are shared with TRBD1. The junction had 6 bases not matched to a gene; V was cut back by 0 bases and J by 6 bases. Germline V lookup: CDR1 MGHRA, CDR2 YSYEKL. This CDR3 has 16 residues. The CDR3 region has the DNA TGCGCCAGCAGCCAAGAAGGGCAGGGGGCCCCCGGGGAGCTGTTTTTT. As protein: CASSQEGQGAPGELFF.

The chain has TRBV7-2 and TRBJ2-1, with TRBD1 matching 9 bases. CDR1 SGHTA and CDR2 FQGNSA come from the germline V gene. The CDR3 has 15 residues. The V and J ends lost 3 bases and 4 bases, in that order; junction bases with no gene match: 4. This chain's CDR3 is CASSFWTGVYNEQFF. CDR3 DNA sequence: TGTGCCAGCAGCTTCTGGACAGGGGTATACAATGAGCAGTTCTTC. The variable domain in full, completed from reference TRBV7-2 and TRBJ2-1, reads GAGVSQSPSNKVTEKGKDVELRCDPISGHTALYWYRQSLGQGLEFLIYFQGNSAPDKSGLPSDRFSAERTGGSVSTLTIQRTQQEDSAVYLCASSFWTGVYNEQFFGPGTRLTVL.

The sample holds one count of this clone. V and J are TRBV6-5 and TRBJ1-2, with D hard to call. Germline V gene sequence: CDR1 MNHEY, CDR2 SVGAGI. V lost 4 bases and J 8 bases, leaving 8 bases between the germline ends. The CDR3 extends over 11 amino acids. In nucleotides, the CDR3 is TGTGCCAGCAGTTTCGTAGGCGGCTACACCTTC. Amino acid sequence: CASSFVGGYTF.

The rearrangement joins TRBV28 to TRBJ1-1; D may be TRBD1 (6 bases). V lost 6 bases, J lost 1 base, and 12 bases lay in between. Germline V lookup: CDR1 MDHEN, CDR2 SYDVKM. This CDR3 has 14 amino acids. This chain's CDR3 is CASRFDRRNTEAFF. The CDR3 bases are TGTGCCAGCAGATTTGACAGGAGGAACACTGAAGCTTTCTTT. Filled out from reference TRBV28 and TRBJ1-1, the complete variable domain reads DVKVTQSSRYLVKRTGEKVFLECVQDMDHENMFWYRQDPGLGLRLIYFSYDVKMKEKGDIPEGYSVSREKKERFSLILESASTNQTSMYLCASRFDRRNTEAFFGQGTRLTVV.

V and J are TRBV30 and TRBJ1-1; 7 bases match TRBD1. The junction had 3 bases not matched to a gene; V was cut back by 5 bases and J by 0 bases. Germline CDR1 is GTSNPN and CDR2 is SVGIG (reference sequence). This CDR3 is built from 13 residues. This CDR3 is CAWVTGMNTEAFF. The CDR3, as DNA: TGTGCCTGGGTGACAGGGATGAACACTGAAGCTTTCTTT.

The J gene is TRBJ2-6, the V gene TRBV5-1; D not resolved. The V and J ends lost 7 bases and 0 bases respectively, with 17 bases between them. Germline CDR1 SGHRS, CDR2 YFSETQ. The CDR3 length is 17 residues. CDR3 in DNA: TGCGCCAGCCTGCTCAATCCGCTGGGCTCTGGGGCCAACGTCCTGACTTTC. This encodes CASLLNPLGSGANVLTF.

This clone occurred a few times. The chain couples TRBV28 to TRBJ1-5; TRBD1 agrees at 10 bases. Germline CDR1 is MDHEN and CDR2 is SYDVKM. The CDR3 is 16 residues long. After removal of 6 bases from V and 2 bases from J, the junction contained 7 bases not matched to a gene. The CDR3 is CASRRQGARGNQPQHF. The CDR3 nucleotides are TGTGCCAGCAGAAGACAGGGGGCGCGGGGCAATCAGCCCCAGCATTTT.

This clone was detected only once. The chain recombines TRBV7-9 with TRBJ2-2; 8 nucleotides align to TRBD2. CDR3 size: 15 residues. Trimming removed 4 bases from V and 6 bases from J; junction bases left unmatched: 7. Germline V lookup: CDR1 SEHNR, CDR2 FQNEAQ (reference sequence). The DNA for the CDR3 is TGTGCCAGCAGCTCCTTAGCGGGGCCGTCCGGGGAGCTGTTTTTT. Its protein is CASSSLAGPSGELFF.

The V call is TRBV6-5, the J call TRBJ2-1, with 8 bases matching TRBD1. The ends lost 2 bases at V and 4 bases at J; junction bases unmatched: 7. Germline V gives CDR1 MNHEY, CDR2 SVGAGI. The CDR3 loop spans 16 amino acids. The CDR3, as DNA: TGTGCCAGCAGTTACATGGCAGGGGGCAGTTACAATGAGCAGTTCTTC. Translating gives CASSYMAGGSYNEQFF.

The rearrangement joins TRBV6-6 to TRBJ1-2, with a possible D match to TRBD1 (5 bases). The V and J ends lost 2 bases and 3 bases respectively, with 16 bases between them. This CDR3 spans 16 amino acids. Germline CDR1 MNHNY, CDR2 SVGAGI (reference sequence). Here the CDR3 reads CASSYGYARGDYGYTF. The DNA for the CDR3 is TGTGCCAGCAGTTACGGATACGCGCGGGGCGACTATGGCTACACCTTC.

The chain recombines TRBV11-2 with TRBJ2-1; D possibly corresponds to TRBD1 (6 bases). Germline CDR1 is SGHAT and CDR2 is FQNNGV. Trimming took 5 bases from V and 4 from J, leaving 15 bases between them. CDR3 length: 15 amino acids. The CDR3 region has the DNA TGTGCCAGCAGCCTAAGTGGACAGATATACAATGAGCAGTTCTTC. Residues: CASSLSGQIYNEQFF.

The chain has TRBV10-1 and TRBJ1-5; D might be TRBD1 (5 bases). Trimming took off 2 bases at V and 6 bases at J, with 11 bases between the two ends. The germline CDR1 and CDR2 sequences are WNHNN and SYGVQD (reference sequence). CDR3 length equals 14 residues. The CDR3 sequence is CASSEDRVAQPQHF. DNA of the CDR3: TGCGCCAGCAGTGAGGACAGAGTCGCTCAGCCCCAGCATTTT.

This clone was picked up a small number of times. This chain joins TRBV5-4 and TRBJ1-3; D is unclear. Trimming cost V 4 bases and J 4 bases, with 12 bases left between them. From germline, CDR1 is SGHNT and CDR2 YYREEE (reference sequence). This CDR3 is 14 amino acids long. CDR3 in DNA: TGTGCCAGCAGCGACGGGGAAGGCGGAAACACCATATATTTT. Translating gives CASSDGEGGNTIYF.

The chain couples TRBV5-1 to TRBJ2-3, with TRBD1 as a possible D gene (5 bases). Germline CDR1 is SGHRS and CDR2 is YFSETQ. CDR3 length: 11 amino acids. Trimming removed 7 bases from V and 4 bases from J, with 7 bases in between. The CDR3 nucleotides read TGCGCCAGCGGGGCATCAGATACGCAGTATTTT. This encodes CASGASDTQYF.

The gene calls are TRBV7-8 and TRBJ1-2, with 7 nucleotides matching TRBD1. Per germline, CDR1 SGHVS and CDR2 FQNEAQ. The ends lost 5 bases at V and 0 bases at J; junction bases unmatched: 6. The CDR3 consists of 15 residues. CDR3 amino acids: CASSPGQSSNYGYTF. CDR3 bases: TGTGCCAGCAGCCCGGGACAGAGTTCTAACTATGGCTACACCTTC.

This clone showed up just once. The chain uses TRBV19 and TRBJ2-2, with a tentative D call TRBD1 (5 bases). Germline V lookup: CDR1 LNHDA, CDR2 SQIVND (reference sequence). CDR3 length: 14 residues. V gave up 6 bases and J gave up 1 base, with 9 bases separating them. The CDR3, as DNA: TGTGCCAGTAGGTGGCAGGGGAACACCGGGGAGCTGTTTTTT. Translated: CASRWQGNTGELFF.

The genes are TRBV7-9 and TRBJ2-1; D is possibly TRBD2 (5 bases). Looked up from germline, CDR1 is SEHNR and CDR2 is FQNEAQ (reference sequence). The V and J ends lost 5 bases and 9 bases respectively, with 14 bases between them. The CDR3 length is 13 residues. CDR3 sequence (DNA): TGTGCCAGCAGCCCTTACAAACGGGGTGAGCAGTTCTTC. Protein product: CASSPYKRGEQFF.

The J gene is TRBJ2-5, the V gene TRBV7-6; D not certain. The CDR3 consists of 13 residues. CDR1 SGHVS and CDR2 FNYEAQ come from the germline V gene. The V end was cut by 0 bases, the J end by 4 bases, with 6 bases between. Here the CDR3 DNA reads TGTGCCAGCAGCTTAGCGAGGCCAGAGACCCAGTACTTC. It translates to CASSLARPETQYF.

The genes are TRBV4-1 and TRBJ2-1; a weak D match, TRBD1 (5 bases). Trimming pared 1 base from V and 0 bases from J, leaving 16 bases between. Germline V gene lookup returns CDR1 MGHRA and CDR2 YSYEKL. CDR3 length equals 18 residues. CDR3 bases: TGCGCCAGCAGCCAAGGGGTCAGGGCCGATTACTCCTACAATGAGCAGTTCTTC. As protein: CASSQGVRADYSYNEQFF.

The rearrangement uses TRBV19 and TRBJ1-5; D is unclear. The CDR3 extends over 14 amino acids. Trimming shortened V by 4 bases and J by 3 bases, and 10 bases separated the two germline ends. The V gene's germline CDR1 is LNHDA and CDR2 SQIVND (reference sequence). The CDR3 bases are TGTGCCAGTAGTACTGGACTGTTCAATCAGCCCCAGCATTTT. It codes for CASSTGLFNQPQHF.